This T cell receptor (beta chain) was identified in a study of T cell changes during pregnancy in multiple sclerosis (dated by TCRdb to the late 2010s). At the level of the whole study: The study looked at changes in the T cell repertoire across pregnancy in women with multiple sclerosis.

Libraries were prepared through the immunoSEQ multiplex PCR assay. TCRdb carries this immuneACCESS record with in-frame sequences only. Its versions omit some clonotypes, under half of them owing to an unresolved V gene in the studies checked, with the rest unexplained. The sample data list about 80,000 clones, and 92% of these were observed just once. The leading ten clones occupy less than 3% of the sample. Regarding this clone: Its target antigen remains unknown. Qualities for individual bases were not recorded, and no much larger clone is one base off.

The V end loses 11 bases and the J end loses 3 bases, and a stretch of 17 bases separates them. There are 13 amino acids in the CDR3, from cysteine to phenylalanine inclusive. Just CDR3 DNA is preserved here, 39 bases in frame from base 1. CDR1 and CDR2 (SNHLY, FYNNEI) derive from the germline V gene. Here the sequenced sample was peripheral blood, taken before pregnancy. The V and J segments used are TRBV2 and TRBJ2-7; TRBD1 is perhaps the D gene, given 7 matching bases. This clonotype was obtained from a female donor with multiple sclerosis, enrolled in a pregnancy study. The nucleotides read TGTGCCTCCAGGGGGGACAGCCACTACGAGCAGTACTTC. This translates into CASRGDSHYEQYF.